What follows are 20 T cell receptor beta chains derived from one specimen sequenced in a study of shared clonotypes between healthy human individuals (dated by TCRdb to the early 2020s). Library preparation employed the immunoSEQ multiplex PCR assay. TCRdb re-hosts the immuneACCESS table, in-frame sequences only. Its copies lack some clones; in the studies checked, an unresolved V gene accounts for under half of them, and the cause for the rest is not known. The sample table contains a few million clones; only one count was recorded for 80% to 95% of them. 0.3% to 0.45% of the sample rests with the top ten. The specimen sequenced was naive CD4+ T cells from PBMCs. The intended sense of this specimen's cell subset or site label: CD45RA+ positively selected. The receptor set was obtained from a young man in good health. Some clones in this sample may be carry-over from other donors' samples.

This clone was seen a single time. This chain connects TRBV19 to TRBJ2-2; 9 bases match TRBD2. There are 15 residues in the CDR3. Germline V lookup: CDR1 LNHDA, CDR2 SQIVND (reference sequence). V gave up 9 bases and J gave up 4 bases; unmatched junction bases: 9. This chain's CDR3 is CASLRSGSVTGELFF. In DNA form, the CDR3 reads TGTGCCAGCCTTCGTAGCGGGAGTGTCACCGGGGAGCTGTTTTTT.

CDR3 amino acids: CASSADREWDEQYF. DNA for the CDR3: TGTGCCAGCAGCGCGGACAGGGAATGGGACGAGCAGTACTTC. V is TRBV9 and J is TRBJ2-7; 8 bases match TRBD1. J was trimmed by 5 bases and V by 3 bases; bases with no gene match: 7. The CDR3 has 14 amino acids. Germline-derived CDR1 and CDR2 are SGDLS and YYNGEE. The full variable domain, its missing parts supplied by reference TRBV9 and TRBJ2-7, is DSGVTQTPKHLITATGQRVTLRCSPRSGDLSVYWYQQSLDQGLQFLIQYYNGEERAKGNILERFSAQQFPDLHSELNLSSLELGDSALYFCASSADREWDEQYFGPGTRLTVT.

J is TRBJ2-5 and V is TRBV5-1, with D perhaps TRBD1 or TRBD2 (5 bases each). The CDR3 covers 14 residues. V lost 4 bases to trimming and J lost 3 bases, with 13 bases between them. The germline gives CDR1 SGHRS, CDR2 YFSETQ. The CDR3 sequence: CASSPSGTEETQYF. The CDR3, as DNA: TGCGCCAGCAGCCCTTCCGGGACCGAAGAGACCCAGTACTTC.

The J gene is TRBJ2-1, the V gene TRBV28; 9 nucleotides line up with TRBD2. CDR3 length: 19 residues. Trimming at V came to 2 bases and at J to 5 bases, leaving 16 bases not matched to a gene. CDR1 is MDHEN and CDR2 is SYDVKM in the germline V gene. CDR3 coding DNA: TGTGCCAGCAGTTTACCCCCTCTTACAGCGGGAGGTAATAACAATGAGCAGTTCTTC. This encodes CASSLPPLTAGGNNNEQFF.

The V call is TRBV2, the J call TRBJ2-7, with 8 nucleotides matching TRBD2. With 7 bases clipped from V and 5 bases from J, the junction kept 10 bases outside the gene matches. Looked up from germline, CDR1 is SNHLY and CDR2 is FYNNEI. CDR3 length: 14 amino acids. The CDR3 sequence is CASNRGGRSHEQYF. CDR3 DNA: TGTGCCAGCAATCGGGGCGGGAGGTCACACGAGCAGTACTTC. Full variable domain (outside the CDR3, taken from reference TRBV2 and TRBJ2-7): EPEVTQTPSHQVTQMGQEVILRCVPISNHLYFYWYRQILGQKVEFLVSFYNNEISEKSEIFDDQFSVERPDGSNFTLKIRSTKLEDSAMYFCASNRGGRSHEQYFGPGTRLTVT.

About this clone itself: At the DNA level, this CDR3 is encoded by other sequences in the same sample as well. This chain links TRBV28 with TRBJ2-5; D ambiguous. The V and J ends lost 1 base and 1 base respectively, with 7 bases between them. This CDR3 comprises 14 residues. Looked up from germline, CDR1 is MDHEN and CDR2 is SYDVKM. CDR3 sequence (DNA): TGTGCCAGCAGTTTATTGGGTCCCCAAGAGACCCAGTACTTC. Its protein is CASSLLGPQETQYF. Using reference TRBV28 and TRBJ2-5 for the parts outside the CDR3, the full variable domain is DVKVTQSSRYLVKRTGEKVFLECVQDMDHENMFWYRQDPGLGLRLIYFSYDVKMKEKGDIPEGYSVSREKKERFSLILESASTNQTSMYLCASSLLGPQETQYFGPGTRLLVL.

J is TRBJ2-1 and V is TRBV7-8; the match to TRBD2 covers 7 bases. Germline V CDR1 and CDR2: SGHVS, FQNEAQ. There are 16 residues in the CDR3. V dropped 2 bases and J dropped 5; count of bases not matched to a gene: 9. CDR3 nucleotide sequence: TGTGCCAGCAGCTTACTGGCTAGCGGCATTAACAATGAGCAGTTCTTC. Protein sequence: CASSLLASGINNEQFF.

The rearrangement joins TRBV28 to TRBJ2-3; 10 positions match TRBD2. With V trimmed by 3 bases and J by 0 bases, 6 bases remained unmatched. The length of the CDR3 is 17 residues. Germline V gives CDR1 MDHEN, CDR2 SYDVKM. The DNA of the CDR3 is TGTGCCAGCAGTTTGATAGGGACTAGCGTCAGCACAGATACGCAGTATTTT. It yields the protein CASSLIGTSVSTDTQYF.

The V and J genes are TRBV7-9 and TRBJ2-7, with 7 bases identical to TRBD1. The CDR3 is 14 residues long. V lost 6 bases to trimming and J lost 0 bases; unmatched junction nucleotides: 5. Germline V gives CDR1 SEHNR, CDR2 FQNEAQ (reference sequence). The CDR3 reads CASREQGTSYEQYF. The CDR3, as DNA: TGTGCCAGCAGAGAACAGGGGACCTCCTACGAGCAGTACTTC.

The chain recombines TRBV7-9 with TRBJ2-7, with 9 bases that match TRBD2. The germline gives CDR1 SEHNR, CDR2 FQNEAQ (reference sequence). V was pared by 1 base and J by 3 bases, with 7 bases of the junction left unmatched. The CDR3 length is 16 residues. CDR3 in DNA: TGTGCCAGCAGCTTAGTCTCGGGTAGCGGGAGCTACGAGCAGTACTTC. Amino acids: CASSLVSGSGSYEQYF. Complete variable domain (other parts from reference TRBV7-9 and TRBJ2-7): DTGVSQNPRHKITKRGQNVTFRCDPISEHNRLYWYRQTLGQGPEFLTYFQNEAQLEKSRLLSDRFSAERPKGSFSTLEIQRTEQGDSAMYLCASSLVSGSGSYEQYFGPGTRLTVT.

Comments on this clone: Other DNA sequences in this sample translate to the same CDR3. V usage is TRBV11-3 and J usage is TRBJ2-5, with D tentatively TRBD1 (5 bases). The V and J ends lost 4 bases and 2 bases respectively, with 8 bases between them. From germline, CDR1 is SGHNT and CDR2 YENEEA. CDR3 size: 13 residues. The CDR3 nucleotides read TGTGCCAGCAGCTCAGGGCTACAAGAGACCCAGTACTTC. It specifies CASSSGLQETQYF.

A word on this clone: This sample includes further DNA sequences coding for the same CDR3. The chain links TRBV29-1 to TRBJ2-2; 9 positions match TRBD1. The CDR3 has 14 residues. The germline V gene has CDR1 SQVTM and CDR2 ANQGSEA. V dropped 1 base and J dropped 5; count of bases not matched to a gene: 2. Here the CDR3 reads CSVEVGQGTGELFF. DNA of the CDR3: TGCAGCGTTGAAGTCGGACAGGGGACCGGGGAGCTGTTTTTT.

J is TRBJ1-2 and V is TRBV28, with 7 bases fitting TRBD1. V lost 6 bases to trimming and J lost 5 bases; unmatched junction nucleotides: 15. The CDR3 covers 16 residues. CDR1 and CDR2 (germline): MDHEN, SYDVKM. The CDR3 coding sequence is TGTGCCAGCAGCCCACCCGCGACAGGGCTAGGATATGGCTACACCTTC. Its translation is CASSPPATGLGYGYTF.

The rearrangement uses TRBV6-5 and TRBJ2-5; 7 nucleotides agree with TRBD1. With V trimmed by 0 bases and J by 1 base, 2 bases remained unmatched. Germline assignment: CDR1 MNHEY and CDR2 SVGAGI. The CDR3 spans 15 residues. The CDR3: CASSYSTGSQETQYF. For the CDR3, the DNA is TGTGCCAGCAGTTACTCGACAGGGAGCCAAGAGACCCAGTACTTC.

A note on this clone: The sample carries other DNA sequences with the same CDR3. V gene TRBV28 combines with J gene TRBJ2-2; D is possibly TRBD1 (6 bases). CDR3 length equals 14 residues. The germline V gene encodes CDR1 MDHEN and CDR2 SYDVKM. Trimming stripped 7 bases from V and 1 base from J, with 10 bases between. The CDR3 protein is CASTGQRNTGELFF. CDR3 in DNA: TGTGCCAGCACCGGACAGAGGAACACCGGGGAGCTGTTTTTT.

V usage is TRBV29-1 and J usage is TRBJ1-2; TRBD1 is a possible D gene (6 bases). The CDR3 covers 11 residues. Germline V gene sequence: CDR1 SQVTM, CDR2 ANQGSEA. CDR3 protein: CGGGEGYGYTF. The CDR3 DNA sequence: TGCGGGGGGGGCGAGGGCTATGGCTACACCTTC.

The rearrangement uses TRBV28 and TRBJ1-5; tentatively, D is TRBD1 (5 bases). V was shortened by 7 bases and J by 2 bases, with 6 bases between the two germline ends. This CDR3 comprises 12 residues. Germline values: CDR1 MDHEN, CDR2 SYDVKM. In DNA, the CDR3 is TGTGCCAGCAAACAGGGCAATCAGCCCCAGCATTTT. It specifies CASKQGNQPQHF.

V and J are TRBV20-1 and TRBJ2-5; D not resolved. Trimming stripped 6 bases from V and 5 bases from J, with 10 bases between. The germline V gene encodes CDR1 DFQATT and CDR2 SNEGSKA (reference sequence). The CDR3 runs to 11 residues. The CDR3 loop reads CSAVPRETQYF. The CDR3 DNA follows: TGCAGTGCAGTCCCCAGGGAGACCCAGTACTTC.

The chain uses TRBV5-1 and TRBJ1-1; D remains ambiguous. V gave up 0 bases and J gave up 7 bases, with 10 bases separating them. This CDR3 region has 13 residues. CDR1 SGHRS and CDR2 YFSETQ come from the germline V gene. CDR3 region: CASSLAPTSEAFF. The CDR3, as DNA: TGCGCCAGCAGCTTGGCTCCAACCAGTGAAGCTTTCTTT.

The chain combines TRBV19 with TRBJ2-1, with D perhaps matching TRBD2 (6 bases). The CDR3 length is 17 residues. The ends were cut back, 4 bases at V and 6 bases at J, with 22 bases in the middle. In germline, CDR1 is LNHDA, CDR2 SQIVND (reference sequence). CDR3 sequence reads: CASSKGRGLVSPNEQFF. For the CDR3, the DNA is TGTGCCAGTAGTAAGGGGCGGGGTCTAGTTAGCCCCAATGAGCAGTTCTTC.